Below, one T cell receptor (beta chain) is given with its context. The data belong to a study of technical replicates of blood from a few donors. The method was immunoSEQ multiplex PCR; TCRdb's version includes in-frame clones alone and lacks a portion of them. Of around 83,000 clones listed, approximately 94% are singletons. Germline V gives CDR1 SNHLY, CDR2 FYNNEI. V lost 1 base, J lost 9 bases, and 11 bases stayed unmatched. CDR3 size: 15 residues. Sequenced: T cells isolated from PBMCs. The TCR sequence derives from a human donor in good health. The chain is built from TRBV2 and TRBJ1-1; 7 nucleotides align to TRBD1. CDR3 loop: CASSEEQTGKNKAFF. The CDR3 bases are TGTGCCAGCAGTGAAGAACAGACAGGGAAGAATAAAGCTTTCTTT.